Here is one TCR beta chain with its context. The PCR ran on 60 Vbeta and 13 Jbeta primers. The assay was immunoSEQ multiplex PCR, and TCRdb's table has in-frame clones only and misses some. Of tens of thousands of clones in the sample, approximately 81% were seen once. These data are taken from a study of cytomegalovirus exposure and HLA in healthy donors. This CDR3 has 12 amino acids. The germline V gene encodes CDR1 LNHDA and CDR2 SQIVND (reference sequence). V gave up 11 bases and J gave up 6 bases; unmatched junction bases: 7. Specimen: PBMCs. The chain is built from TRBV19 and TRBJ2-1, with TRBD1 matching over 7 bases. The receptor comes from a woman aged 40 to 50 in good health and CMV-seronegative. Here the CDR3 reads CASSDRRNEQFF. Written as DNA, the CDR3 is TGTGCCTCCTCGGACAGGCGCAATGAGCAGTTCTTC.